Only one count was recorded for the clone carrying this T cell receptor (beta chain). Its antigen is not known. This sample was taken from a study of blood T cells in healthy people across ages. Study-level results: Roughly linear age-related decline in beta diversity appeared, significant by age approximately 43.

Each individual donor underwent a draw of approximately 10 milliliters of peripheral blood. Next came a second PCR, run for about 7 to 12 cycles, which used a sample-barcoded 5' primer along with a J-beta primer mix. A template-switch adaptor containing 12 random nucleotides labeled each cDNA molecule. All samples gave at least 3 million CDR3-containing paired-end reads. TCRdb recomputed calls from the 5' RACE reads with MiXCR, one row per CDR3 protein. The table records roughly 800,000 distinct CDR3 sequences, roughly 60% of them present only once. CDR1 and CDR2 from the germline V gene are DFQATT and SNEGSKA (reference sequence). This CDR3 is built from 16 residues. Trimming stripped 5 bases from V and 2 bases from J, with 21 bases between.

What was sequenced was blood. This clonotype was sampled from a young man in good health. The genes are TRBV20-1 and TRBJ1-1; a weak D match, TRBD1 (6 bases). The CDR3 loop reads CSAPSPGTPINTEAFF. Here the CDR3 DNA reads TGCAGTGCTCCGAGTCCCGGGACACCTATCAACACTGAAGCTTTCTTT.